This TCR beta chain was captured in a study of cytomegalovirus exposure and HLA in healthy donors. Study findings and constraints: The study flagged 150 to 200 TCR beta chains as cytomegalovirus-associated.

The PCR was carried out with 60 Vbeta primers and 13 Jbeta primers. Assay: immunoSEQ multiplex PCR; the TCRdb copy retains only in-frame clones and omits some. This table has over 150,000 clones, approximately 78% appearing once. For this clone: Its antigen is not known.

V lost 2 bases to trimming and J lost 7 bases, with 21 bases between them. Germline V gives CDR1 MNHNS, CDR2 SASEGT. The CDR3 has 16 amino acids. This sequence originates from a girl aged 2 to 9 in good health and CMV-seropositive. Sequenced input: PBMCs. The chain uses TRBV6-1 and TRBJ2-7; maybe TRBD1 (5 bases). CDR3 loop: CASSESSQTTGEEQYF. CDR3 nucleotides: TGTGCCAGCAGTGAATCGTCGCAAACTACAGGAGAGGAGCAGTACTTC.